A single T cell receptor (beta chain) is shown here with its context. This entry comes from a study of CD8 T cells in ankylosing spondylitis. Each CDR3 protein is one row after TCRdb ran MiXCR on the 5' RACE reads. The repertoire includes about 200,000 distinct CDR3 sequences, 10% to 15% of them detected once, and 16% sits in the top ten. The specimen was blood, either unsorted or a sorted T cell fraction (not recorded which). The TCR sequence derives from a male donor with ankylosing spondylitis or in good health (not recorded which).

CDR3 in DNA: TGTGCCAGCAGCCAAGGGCCCGGGGAGGGAGGACTCTACGAGCAGTACTTC. Translated: CASSQGPGEGGLYEQYF. The chain is built from TRBV3-1 and TRBJ2-7; 7 bases line up with TRBD2. CDR1 LGHDT and CDR2 YNNKEL come from the germline V gene (reference sequence). The CDR3 has 17 amino acids. J was trimmed by 3 bases and V by 1 base; bases with no gene match: 12.